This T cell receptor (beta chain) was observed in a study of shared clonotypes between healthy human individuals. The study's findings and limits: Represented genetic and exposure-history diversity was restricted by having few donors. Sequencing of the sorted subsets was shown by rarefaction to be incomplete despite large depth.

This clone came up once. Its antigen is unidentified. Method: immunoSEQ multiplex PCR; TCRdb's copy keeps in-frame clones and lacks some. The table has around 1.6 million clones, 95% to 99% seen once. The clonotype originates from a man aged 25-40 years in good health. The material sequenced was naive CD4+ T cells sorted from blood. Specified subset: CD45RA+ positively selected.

Here the CDR3 reads CASSVAVTLGQETQYF. CDR3 sequence (DNA): TGTGCCAGCAGCGTAGCTGTGACCCTTGGGCAAGAGACCCAGTACTTC. The chain joins TRBV9 to TRBJ2-5; D ambiguous. The CDR3 is 16 amino acids. Per the germline V gene, CDR1 is SGDLS and CDR2 is YYNGEE. V dropped 0 bases and J dropped 2 bases, with 14 bases sitting between them.